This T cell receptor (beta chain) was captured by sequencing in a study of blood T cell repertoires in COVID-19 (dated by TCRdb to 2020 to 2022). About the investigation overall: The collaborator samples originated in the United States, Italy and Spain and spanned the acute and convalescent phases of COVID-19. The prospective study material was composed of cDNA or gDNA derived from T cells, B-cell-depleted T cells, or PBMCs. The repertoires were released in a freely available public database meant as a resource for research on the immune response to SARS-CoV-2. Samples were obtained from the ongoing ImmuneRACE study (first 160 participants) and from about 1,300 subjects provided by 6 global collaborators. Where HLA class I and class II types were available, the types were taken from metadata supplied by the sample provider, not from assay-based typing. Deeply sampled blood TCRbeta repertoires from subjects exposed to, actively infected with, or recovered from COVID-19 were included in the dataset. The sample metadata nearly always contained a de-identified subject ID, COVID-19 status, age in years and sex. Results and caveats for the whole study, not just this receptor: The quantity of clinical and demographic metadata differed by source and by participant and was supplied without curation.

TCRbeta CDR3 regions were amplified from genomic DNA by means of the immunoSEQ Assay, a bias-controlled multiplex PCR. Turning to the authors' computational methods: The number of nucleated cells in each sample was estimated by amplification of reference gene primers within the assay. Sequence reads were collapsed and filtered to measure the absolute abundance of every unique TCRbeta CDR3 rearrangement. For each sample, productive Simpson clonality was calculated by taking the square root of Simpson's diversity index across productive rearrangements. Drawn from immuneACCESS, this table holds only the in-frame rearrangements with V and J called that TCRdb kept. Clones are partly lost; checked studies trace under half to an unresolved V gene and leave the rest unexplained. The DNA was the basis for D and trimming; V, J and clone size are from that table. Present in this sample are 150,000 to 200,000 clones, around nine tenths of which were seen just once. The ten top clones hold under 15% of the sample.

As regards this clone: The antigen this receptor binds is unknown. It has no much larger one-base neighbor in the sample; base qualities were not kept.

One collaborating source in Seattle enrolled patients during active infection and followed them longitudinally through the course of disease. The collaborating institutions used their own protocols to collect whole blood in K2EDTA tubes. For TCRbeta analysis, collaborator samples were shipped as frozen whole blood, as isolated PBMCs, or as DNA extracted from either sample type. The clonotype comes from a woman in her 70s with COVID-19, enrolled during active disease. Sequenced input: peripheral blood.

The nucleotides read TGCGCCAGCAGCCAGAATAGAGGCGGGACAGGGGAAAAATCACCCCTCCACTTT. This codes for CASSQNRGGTGEKSPLHF. The sequence is built from TRBV4-1 and TRBJ1-6; the junction holds 10 bases that match TRBD1. CDR1 and CDR2 (MGHRA, YSYEKL) derive from the germline V gene. Trimmed from V: 3 bases; trimmed from J: 10 bases; junction bases lacking a gene match: 15. The CDR3 contains 18 residues, cysteine and phenylalanine counted. Only the CDR3 region is kept as DNA, spanning 54 bases read in frame from base 1.